A selection of T cell receptor beta chains follows, all from one sample in a study of blood T cell repertoires in COVID-19. Profiled with immunoSEQ multiplex PCR; TCRdb holds only in-frame clones, not every one. Of nearly 300,000 clones listed, 85% to 90% were seen once; the top ten hold roughly 2.9%. Sample: PBMCs or T cells enriched from blood (not recorded which). These receptors were obtained from a woman aged 45-65 years who had been exposed to COVID-19. Both conserved end residues are part of each CDR3. Fields, in order: CDR3 protein, CDR3 DNA, clone size, J gene, D gene, V gene. A D gene is named only where the DNA matches it firmly. Clone size is given for some rows only: seen once, a few or many times, or a class if the clone is expanded.

CATSEAPAGELFF	TGTGCCACCAGTGAGGCCCCAGCCGGGGAGCTGTTTTTT	-	TRBJ2-2	-	TRBV24-1
CASSAGGTEAFF	TGTGCCAGCAGCGCAGGGGGCACTGAAGCTTTCTTT	-	TRBJ1-1	TRBD1	TRBV2
CASSRTSGEQDYEQYF	TGTGCCAGCAGTCGGACTAGCGGGGAACAAGACTACGAGCAGTACTTC	-	TRBJ2-7	TRBD2	TRBV27
CASSLVGHQETQYF	TGTGCCAGCAGCTTGGTTGGCCACCAAGAGACCCAGTACTTC	-	TRBJ2-5	-	TRBV5-5
CASRKTGADEQFF	TGTGCCAGCAGGAAGACAGGGGCGGATGAGCAGTTCTTC	-	TRBJ2-1	TRBD1	TRBV2
CASSEMQYNQPQHF	TGTGCCAGCAGTGAAATGCAGTACAATCAGCCCCAGCATTTT	-	TRBJ1-5	-	TRBV2
CASSQTGTGNQPQHF	TGTGCCAGCAGCCAGACCGGGACAGGGAATCAGCCCCAGCATTTT	-	TRBJ1-5	TRBD1	TRBV3-1/TRBV3-2
CASSLSLGGATDTQYF	TGCGCCAGCAGCTTGTCTCTCGGGGGGGCCACAGATACGCAGTATTTT	-	TRBJ2-3	TRBD2	TRBV5-1
CASSDPGQGSSEAFF	TGTGCCAGCAGTGACCCGGGACAGGGGTCCTCTGAAGCTTTCTTT	-	TRBJ1-1	TRBD1	TRBV2
CASSQLGTDFMNTEAFF	TGTGCCAGCAGCCAACTAGGGACAGACTTTATGAACACTGAAGCTTTCTTT	few	TRBJ1-1	TRBD1	TRBV4-2
CASRVTGTDTQYF	TGTGCCAGTAGGGTGACAGGGACAGATACGCAGTATTTT	-	TRBJ2-3	TRBD1	TRBV19
CASSLDSGTDYGYTF	TGCGCCAGCAGCTTGGACTCCGGGACAGACTATGGCTACACCTTC	-	TRBJ1-2	TRBD1	TRBV5-1
CASSVVPGGRYGYTF	TGTGCCAGCAGCGTAGTCCCAGGGGGACGCTATGGCTACACCTTC	-	TRBJ1-2	TRBD1	TRBV9
CASSLIPPRADTQYF	TGTGCCAGCAGTTTAATACCCCCCAGGGCAGATACGCAGTATTTT	once	TRBJ2-3	-	TRBV28
CASRTVGNEQFF	TGTGCCAGCAGGACTGTAGGCAATGAGCAGTTCTTC	-	TRBJ2-1	-	TRBV12-3/TRBV12-4
CASSTTGGGNQPQHF	TGTGCCAGCAGTACAACAGGGGGAGGGAATCAGCCCCAGCATTTT	-	TRBJ1-5	TRBD1	TRBV6-5
CASSLLLANEQYF	TGTGCCAGCAGTTTATTACTAGCGAACGAGCAGTACTTC	-	TRBJ2-7	TRBD2	TRBV27
CASSAQDRVNQPQHF	TGTGCCAGCAGTGCTCAGGACAGGGTCAATCAGCCCCAGCATTTT	-	TRBJ1-5	TRBD1	TRBV2
CASRTSRQGVRTEAFF	TGTGCCTCCCGGACCTCCAGACAGGGGGTCAGGACTGAAGCTTTCTTT	-	TRBJ1-1	TRBD1	TRBV19
CASSPGIRAEKLFF	TGTGCCAGCAGTCCCGGGATTCGCGCTGAAAAACTGTTTTTT	-	TRBJ1-4	-	TRBV14
CASSTRLAGIETQYF	TGTGCCAGTAGTACCCGTTTAGCGGGGATAGAGACCCAGTACTTC	-	TRBJ2-5	TRBD2	TRBV19
CASSIHGTEAFF	TGTGCCAGCAGCATACACGGGACTGAAGCTTTCTTT	few	TRBJ1-1	-	TRBV5-4